This T cell receptor (beta chain) was captured by sequencing in a study of early T cells in non-severe SARS-CoV-2 infection. Looking at the study overall: Investigators sequenced bulk RNA drawn from unsorted whole blood, and chains remained unpaired.

The V gene lost 6 bases and the J gene lost 0 bases, with 15 bases spanning the gap. The CDR3 has 16 residues. The germline gives CDR1 SGHTA, CDR2 FQGNSA. The library protocol tagged individual cDNA molecules with unique molecular identifiers. TCRdb fed the 5' RACE reads into MiXCR, producing one record per CDR3 protein. The profile shows fewer than 20,000 distinct CDR3 sequences, 4.5% to 6.5% of them singletons. Study conclusions and caveats: The study's VDJdb matching favored anti-spike CD8 responses and missed private and CD4 specificities.

The sample holds many counts of this clonotype. Its specificity is not known. Sequencing input: whole blood. This chain uses TRBV7-2 with TRBJ2-1, with a tentative D call TRBD2 (6 bases). The sequence was obtained from an adult who was a healthcare worker with PCR-confirmed SARS-CoV-2 infection or an uninfected control (not recorded which). The CDR3 protein is CASRHSGKSSYNEQFF. CDR3 nucleotide sequence: TGTGCCAGCAGACATAGCGGTAAAAGCTCCTACAATGAGCAGTTCTTC.